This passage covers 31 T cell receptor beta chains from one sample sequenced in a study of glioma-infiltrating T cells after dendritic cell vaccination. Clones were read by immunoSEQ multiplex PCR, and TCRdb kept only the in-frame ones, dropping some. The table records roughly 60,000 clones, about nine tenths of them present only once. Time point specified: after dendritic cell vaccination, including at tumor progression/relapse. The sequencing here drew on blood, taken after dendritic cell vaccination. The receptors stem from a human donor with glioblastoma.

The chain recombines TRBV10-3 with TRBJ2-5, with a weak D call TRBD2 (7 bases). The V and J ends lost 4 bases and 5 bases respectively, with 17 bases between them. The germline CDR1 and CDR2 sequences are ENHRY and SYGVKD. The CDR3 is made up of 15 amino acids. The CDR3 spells CAISAGGASYETQYF. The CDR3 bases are TGTGCCATCAGTGCTGGGGGGGCATCTTACGAGACCCAGTACTTC.

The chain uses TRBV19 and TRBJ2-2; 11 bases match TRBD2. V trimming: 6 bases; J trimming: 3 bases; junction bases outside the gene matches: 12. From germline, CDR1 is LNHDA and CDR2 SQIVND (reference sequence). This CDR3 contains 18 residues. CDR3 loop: CASSLRTSGRLYTGELFF. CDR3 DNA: TGTGCCAGTAGCCTCAGAACTAGCGGGAGACTTTACACCGGGGAGCTGTTTTTT. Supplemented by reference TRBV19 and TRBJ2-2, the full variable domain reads DGGITQSPKYLFRKEGQNVTLSCEQNLNHDAMYWYRQDPGQGLRLIYYSQIVNDFQKGDIAEGYSVSREKKESFPLTVTSAQKNPTAFYLCASSLRTSGRLYTGELFFGEGSRLTVL.

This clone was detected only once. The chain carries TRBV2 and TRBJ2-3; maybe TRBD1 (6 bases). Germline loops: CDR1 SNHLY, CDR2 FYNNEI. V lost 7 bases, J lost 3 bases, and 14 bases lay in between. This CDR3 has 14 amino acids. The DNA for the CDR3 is TGTGCCAGCATGGTGGGGGCACGGACAGATACGCAGTATTTT. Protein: CASMVGARTDTQYF.

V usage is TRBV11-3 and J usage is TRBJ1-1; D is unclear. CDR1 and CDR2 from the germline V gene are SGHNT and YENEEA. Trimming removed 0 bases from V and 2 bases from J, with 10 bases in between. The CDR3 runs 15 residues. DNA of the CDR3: TGTGCCAGCAGCTTAGATACGGGGTCCAACACTGAAGCTTTCTTT. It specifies CASSLDTGSNTEAFF. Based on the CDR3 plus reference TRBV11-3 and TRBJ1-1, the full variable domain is EAGVVQSPRYKIIEKKQPVAFWCNPISGHNTLYWYLQNLGQGPELLIRYENEEAVDDSQLPKDRFSAERLKGVDSTLKIQPAELGDSAVYLCASSLDTGSNTEAFFGQGTRLTVV.

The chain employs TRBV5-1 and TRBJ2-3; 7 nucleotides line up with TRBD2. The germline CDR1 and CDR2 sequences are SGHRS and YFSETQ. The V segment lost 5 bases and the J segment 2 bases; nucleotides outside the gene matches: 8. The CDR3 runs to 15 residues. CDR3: CASRVALAATDTQYF. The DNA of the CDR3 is TGCGCCAGCAGGGTAGCCCTAGCGGCCACAGATACGCAGTATTTT.

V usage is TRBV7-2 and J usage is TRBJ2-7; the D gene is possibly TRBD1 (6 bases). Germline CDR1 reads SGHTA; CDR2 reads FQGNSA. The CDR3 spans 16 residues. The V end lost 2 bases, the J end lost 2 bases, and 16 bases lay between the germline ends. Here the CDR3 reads CASSLRLGGAPYEQYF. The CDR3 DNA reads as TGTGCCAGCAGCTTACGTCTAGGGGGAGCGCCCTACGAGCAGTACTTC.

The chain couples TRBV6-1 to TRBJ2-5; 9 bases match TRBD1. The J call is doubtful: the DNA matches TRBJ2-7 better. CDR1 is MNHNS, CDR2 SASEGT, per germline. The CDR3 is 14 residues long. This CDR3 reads CASSPGTGSYEQYF. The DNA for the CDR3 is TGTGCCAGCAGTCCCGGGACAGGGTCCTACGAGCAGTACTTC.

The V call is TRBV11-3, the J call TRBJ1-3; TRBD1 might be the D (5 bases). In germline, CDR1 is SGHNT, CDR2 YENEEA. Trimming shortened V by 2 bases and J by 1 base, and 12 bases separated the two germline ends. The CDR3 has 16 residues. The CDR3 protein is CASSLSRQGSGNTIYF. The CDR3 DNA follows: TGTGCCAGCAGCTTAAGTCGGCAGGGATCTGGAAACACCATATATTTT.

The CDR3 is CASSTSGTGIAEQYF. In DNA, the CDR3 is TGTGCCAGTAGCACATCCGGGACAGGGATCGCCGAGCAGTACTTC. V and J are TRBV19 and TRBJ2-7; the match to TRBD1 covers 9 bases. Germline V gives CDR1 LNHDA, CDR2 SQIVND (reference sequence). After removal of 6 bases from V and 6 bases from J, the junction contained 12 bases not matched to a gene. The CDR3 covers 15 residues.

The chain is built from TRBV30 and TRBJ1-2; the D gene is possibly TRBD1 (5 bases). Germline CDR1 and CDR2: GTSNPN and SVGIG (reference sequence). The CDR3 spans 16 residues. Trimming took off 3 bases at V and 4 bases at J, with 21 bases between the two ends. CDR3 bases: TGTGCCTGGAGAACCTCCCAGGGATCGCGGAGCTATGGCTACACCTTC. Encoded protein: CAWRTSQGSRSYGYTF. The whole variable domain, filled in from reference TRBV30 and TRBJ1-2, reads SQTIHQWPATLVQPVGSPLSLECTVEGTSNPNLYWYRQAAGRGLQLLFYSVGIGQISSEVPQNLSASRPQDRQFILSSKKLLLSDSGFYLCAWRTSQGSRSYGYTFGSGTRLTVV.

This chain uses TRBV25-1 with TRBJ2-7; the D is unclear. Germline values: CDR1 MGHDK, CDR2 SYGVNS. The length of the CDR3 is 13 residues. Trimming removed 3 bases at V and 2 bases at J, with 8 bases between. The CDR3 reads CASSEPATYEQYF. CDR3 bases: TGTGCCAGCAGTGAGCCCGCTACCTACGAGCAGTACTTC.

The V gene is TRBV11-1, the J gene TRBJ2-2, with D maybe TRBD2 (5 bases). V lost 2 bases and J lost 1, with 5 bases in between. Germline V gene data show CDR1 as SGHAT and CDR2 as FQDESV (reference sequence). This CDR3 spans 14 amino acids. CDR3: CASSLRGNTGELFF. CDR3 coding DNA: TGTGCCAGCAGCTTACGGGGGAACACCGGGGAGCTGTTTTTT.

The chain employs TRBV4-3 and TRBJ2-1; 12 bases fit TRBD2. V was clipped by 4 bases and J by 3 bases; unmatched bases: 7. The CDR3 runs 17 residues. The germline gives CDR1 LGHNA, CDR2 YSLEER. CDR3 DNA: TGCGCCAGCAGCCGCCGGACTAGCGGGATGGACTACAATGAGCAGTTCTTC. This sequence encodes CASSRRTSGMDYNEQFF.

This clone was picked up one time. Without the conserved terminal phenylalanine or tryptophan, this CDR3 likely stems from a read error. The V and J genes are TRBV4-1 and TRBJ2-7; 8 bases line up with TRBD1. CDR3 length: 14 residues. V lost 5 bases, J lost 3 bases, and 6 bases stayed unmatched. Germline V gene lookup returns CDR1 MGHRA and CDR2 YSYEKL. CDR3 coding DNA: TGCGCCAGCAGCGCACCGGGACAGGTCTACGAGCAGTACCTC. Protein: CASSAPGQVYEQYL.

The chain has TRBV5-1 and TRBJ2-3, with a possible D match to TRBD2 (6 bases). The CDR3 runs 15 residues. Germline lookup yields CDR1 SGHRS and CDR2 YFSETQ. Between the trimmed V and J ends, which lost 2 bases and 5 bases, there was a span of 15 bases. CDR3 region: CASSFARGMGDTQYF. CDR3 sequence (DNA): TGCGCCAGCAGCTTCGCGCGGGGAATGGGAGATACGCAGTATTTT.

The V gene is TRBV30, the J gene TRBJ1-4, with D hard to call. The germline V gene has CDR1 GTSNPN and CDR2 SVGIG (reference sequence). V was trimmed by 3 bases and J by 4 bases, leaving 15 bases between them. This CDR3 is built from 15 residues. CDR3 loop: CAWSRVGRVNEKLFF. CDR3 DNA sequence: TGTGCCTGGAGCCGAGTTGGGCGGGTTAATGAAAAACTGTTTTTT. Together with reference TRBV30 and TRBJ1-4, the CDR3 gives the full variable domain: SQTIHQWPATLVQPVGSPLSLECTVEGTSNPNLYWYRQAAGRGLQLLFYSVGIGQISSEVPQNLSASRPQDRQFILSSKKLLLSDSGFYLCAWSRVGRVNEKLFFGSGTQLSVL.

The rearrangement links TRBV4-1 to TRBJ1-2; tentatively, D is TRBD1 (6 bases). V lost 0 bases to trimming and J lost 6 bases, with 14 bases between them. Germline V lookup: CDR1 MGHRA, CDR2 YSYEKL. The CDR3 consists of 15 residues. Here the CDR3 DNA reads TGCGCCAGCAGCCAAGATATGGGGGCGCGAGATGGCTACACCTTC. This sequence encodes CASSQDMGARDGYTF.

In nucleotides, the CDR3 is TGTGCCAGCAGCTCAGGCCGGGGGGGCAATGAGCAGTTCTTC. It codes for CASSSGRGGNEQFF. The rearrangement links TRBV6-1 to TRBJ2-1; 8 nucleotides agree with TRBD2. Germline CDR1 MNHNS, CDR2 SASEGT. The CDR3 runs to 14 residues. The junction had 7 bases not matched to a gene; V was cut back by 6 bases and J by 6 bases.

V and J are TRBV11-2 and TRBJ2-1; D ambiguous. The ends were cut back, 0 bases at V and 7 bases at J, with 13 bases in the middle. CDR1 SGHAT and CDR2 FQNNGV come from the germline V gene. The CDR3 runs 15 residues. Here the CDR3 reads CASSLEIHAQNEQFF. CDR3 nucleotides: TGTGCCAGCAGCTTAGAGATCCATGCGCAAAATGAGCAGTTCTTC.

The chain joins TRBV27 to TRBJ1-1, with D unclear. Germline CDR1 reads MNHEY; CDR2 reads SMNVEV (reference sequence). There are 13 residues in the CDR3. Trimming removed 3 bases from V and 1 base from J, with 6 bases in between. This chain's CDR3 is CASSFTANTEAFF. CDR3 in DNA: TGTGCCAGCAGTTTCACAGCGAACACTGAAGCTTTCTTT.

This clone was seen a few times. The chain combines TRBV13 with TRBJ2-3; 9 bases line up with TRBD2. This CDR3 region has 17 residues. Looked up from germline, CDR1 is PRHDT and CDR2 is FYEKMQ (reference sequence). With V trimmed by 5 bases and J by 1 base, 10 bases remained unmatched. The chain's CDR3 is CASSPNRAGGGTDTQYF. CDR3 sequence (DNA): TGTGCCAGCAGCCCAAACCGAGCGGGGGGCGGCACAGATACGCAGTATTTT.

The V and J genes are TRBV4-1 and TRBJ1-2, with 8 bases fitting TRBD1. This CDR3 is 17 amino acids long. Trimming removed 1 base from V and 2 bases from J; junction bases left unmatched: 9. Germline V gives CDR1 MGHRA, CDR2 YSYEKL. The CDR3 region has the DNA TGCGCCAGCAGCCAAGTAATTTCCGACAGGGGAAACTATGGCTACACCTTC. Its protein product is CASSQVISDRGNYGYTF.

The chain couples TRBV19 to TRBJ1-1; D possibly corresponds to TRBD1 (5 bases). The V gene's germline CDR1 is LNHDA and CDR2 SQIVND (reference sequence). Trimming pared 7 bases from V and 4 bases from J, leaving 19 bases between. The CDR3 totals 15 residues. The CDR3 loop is CASTTGQPWTTEAFF. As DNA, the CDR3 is TGTGCCAGTACCACCGGACAACCCTGGACCACTGAAGCTTTCTTT.

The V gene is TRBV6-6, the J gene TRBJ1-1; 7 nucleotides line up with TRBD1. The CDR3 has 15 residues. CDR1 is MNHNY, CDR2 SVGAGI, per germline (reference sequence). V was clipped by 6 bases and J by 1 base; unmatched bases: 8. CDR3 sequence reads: CASREQGPGNTEAFF. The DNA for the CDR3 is TGTGCCAGCAGGGAACAGGGGCCAGGGAACACTGAAGCTTTCTTT.

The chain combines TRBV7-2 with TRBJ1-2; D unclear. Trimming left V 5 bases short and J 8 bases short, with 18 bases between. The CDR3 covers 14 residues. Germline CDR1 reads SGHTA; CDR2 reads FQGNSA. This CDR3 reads CASSPGAATRGYTF. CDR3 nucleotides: TGTGCCAGCAGCCCCGGCGCGGCGACCCGGGGCTACACCTTC. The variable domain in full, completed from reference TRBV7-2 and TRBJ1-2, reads GAGVSQSPSNKVTEKGKDVELRCDPISGHTALYWYRQSLGQGLEFLIYFQGNSAPDKSGLPSDRFSAERTGGSVSTLTIQRTQQEDSAVYLCASSPGAATRGYTFGSGTRLTVV.

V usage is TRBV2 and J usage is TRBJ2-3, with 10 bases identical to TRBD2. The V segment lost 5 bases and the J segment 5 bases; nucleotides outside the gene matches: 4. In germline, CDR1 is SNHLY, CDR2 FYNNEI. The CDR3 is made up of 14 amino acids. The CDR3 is CASSYSGRKDTQYF. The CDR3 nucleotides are TGTGCCAGCAGTTATAGCGGGAGGAAAGATACGCAGTATTTT.

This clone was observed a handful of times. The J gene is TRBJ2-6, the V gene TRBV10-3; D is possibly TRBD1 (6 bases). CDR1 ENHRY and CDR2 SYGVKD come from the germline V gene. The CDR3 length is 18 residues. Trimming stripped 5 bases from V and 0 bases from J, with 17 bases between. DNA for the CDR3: TGTGCCATCAGTCCGCAACAGGGCGCAATCTCTGGGGCCAACGTCCTGACTTTC. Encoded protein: CAISPQQGAISGANVLTF.

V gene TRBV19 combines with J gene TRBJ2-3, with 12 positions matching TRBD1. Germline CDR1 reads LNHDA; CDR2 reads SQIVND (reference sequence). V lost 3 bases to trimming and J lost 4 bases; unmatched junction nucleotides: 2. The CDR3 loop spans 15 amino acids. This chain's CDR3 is CASSIGTGGPDTQYF. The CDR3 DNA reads TGTGCCAGTAGTATTGGGACAGGGGGCCCAGATACGCAGTATTTT.

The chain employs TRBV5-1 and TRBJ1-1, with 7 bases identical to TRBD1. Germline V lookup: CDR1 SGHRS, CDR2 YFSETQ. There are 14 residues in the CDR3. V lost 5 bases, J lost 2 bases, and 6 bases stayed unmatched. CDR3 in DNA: TGCGCCAGCAGACCACAGGGGTCCAACACTGAAGCTTTCTTT. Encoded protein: CASRPQGSNTEAFF.

The CDR3 DNA reads as TGCGCCAGCAGCTGGGGAGGAGGGTCGACCGGGGAGCTGTTTTTT. As protein: CASSWGGGSTGELFF. The chain recombines TRBV5-1 with TRBJ2-2; maybe TRBD2 (6 bases). V dropped 3 bases and J dropped 5 bases, with 14 bases sitting between them. Germline V gene lookup returns CDR1 SGHRS and CDR2 YFSETQ. This CDR3 contains 15 residues. The full variable domain, completed using reference TRBV5-1 and TRBJ2-2, is KAGVTQTPRYLIKTRGQQVTLSCSPISGHRSVSWYQQTPGQGLQFLFEYFSETQRNKGNFPGRFSGRQFSNSRSEMNVSTLELGDSALYLCASSWGGGSTGELFFGEGSRLTVL.

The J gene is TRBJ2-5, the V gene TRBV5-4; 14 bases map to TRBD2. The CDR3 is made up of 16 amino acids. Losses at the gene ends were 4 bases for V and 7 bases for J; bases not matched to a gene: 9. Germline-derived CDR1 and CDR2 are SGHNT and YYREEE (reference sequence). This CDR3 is CASSPGTSGSKGTQYF. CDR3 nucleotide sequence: TGTGCCAGCAGCCCAGGGACTAGCGGGAGTAAGGGGACCCAGTACTTC.